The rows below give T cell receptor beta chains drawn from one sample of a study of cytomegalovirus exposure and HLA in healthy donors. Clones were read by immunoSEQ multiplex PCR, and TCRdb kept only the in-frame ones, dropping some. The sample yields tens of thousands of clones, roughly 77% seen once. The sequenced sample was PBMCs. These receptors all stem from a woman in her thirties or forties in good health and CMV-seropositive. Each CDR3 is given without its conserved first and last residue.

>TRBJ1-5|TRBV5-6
ASSRGQGAVGPQH
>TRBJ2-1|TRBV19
ASSKTGTGTQNEQF
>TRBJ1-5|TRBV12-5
ASGLVNSLDQPQH
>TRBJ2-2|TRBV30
AWTPTGAGELF
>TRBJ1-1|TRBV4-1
ASSQDAGAGNTEAF
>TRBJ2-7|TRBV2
ASTARGLAVSYEQY
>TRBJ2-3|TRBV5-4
ASSLAETGPSTDTQY
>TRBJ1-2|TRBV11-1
ASSFNRGKNYGYT
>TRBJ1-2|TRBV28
ASSARGQDGYT
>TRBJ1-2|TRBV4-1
ASSQDTGVRVDGYT
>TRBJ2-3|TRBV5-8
ASSLAGLAYTDTQY
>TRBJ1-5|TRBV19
ASRVGGGGNQPQH
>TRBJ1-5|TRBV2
ASSESGNNQPQH
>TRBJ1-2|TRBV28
ASKSGHSVYGYT
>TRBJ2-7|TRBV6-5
ASSAAGLGEQY
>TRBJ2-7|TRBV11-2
ASSQYEQY
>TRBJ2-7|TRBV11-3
ASSDSGRNEQY
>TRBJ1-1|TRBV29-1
SAGQLEAF
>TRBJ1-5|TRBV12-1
ASRRRQIQPQH
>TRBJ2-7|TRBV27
ASSLTSGAVEQY
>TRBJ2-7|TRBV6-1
ASRGFSYEQY
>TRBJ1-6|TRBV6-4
ASSPDSSNSPLH
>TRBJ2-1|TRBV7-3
ASSPGTSGYNEQF
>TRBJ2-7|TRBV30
AWSRSWGDEQY
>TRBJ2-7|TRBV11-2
ASSLAGGPYEQY
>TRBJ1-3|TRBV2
ATIPTGSLDTIY
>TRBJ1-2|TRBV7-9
ASSLDSYGYT
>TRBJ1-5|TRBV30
AWSASGLGNQPQH
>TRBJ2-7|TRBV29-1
SVSPGGDEQY
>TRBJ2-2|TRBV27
ASSVGLAAGELF
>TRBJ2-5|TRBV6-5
ASSYGGAAMQETQY